These 25 T cell receptor beta chains originate from one sample sequenced in a study of cytomegalovirus exposure and HLA in healthy donors. The study ran its PCR with 60 Vbeta and 13 Jbeta primers. Measured with immunoSEQ multiplex PCR; TCRdb has only the in-frame clones, and not every one. This sample has roughly 290,000 clones; 75% to 85% occur once, and the top ten carry roughly 0.3%. Sequencing was performed on PBMCs. The receptors derive from a girl aged 2-9 years in good health and CMV-seronegative.

The J gene is TRBJ1-2, the V gene TRBV18; 9 bases agree with TRBD1. Germline values: CDR1 KGHSH, CDR2 LQKENI. V gave up 4 bases and J gave up 3 bases; unmatched junction bases: 6. This CDR3 is built from 15 residues. The CDR3 DNA is TGTGCCAGCTCACTGAACAGGGGGCGCGACTATGGCTACACCTTC. Translating it yields CASSLNRGRDYGYTF.

This clone appeared a single time. The rearrangement links TRBV28 to TRBJ2-7; D remains unclear. The V end lost 5 bases, the J end lost 4 bases, and 9 bases lay between the germline ends. The CDR3 is made up of 12 amino acids. Germline CDR1 and CDR2: MDHEN and SYDVKM. CDR3 DNA: TGTGCCAGCAGTCTGAAGCAATACGAGCAGTACTTC. This codes for CASSLKQYEQYF.

The gene calls are TRBV7-9 and TRBJ1-5, with D unresolved. CDR3 length: 15 residues. Germline V gene sequence: CDR1 SEHNR, CDR2 FQNEAQ (reference sequence). The V gene lost 5 bases and the J gene lost 0 bases, with 11 bases spanning the gap. The CDR3 reads CASSQITGSNQPQHF. In DNA, the CDR3 is TGTGCCAGCAGCCAAATTACGGGTAGCAATCAGCCCCAGCATTTT.

The chain employs TRBV12-2 and TRBJ2-3; the D segment call TRBD2 is taken from the table without a DNA check. TRBV12-2 is a pseudogene. The CDR3 has 14 residues. Here the CDR3 reads CASRLLPFEDTQYF. The CDR3 coding sequence is TGTGCAAGTCGCTTACTCCCCTTTGAGGATACGCAGTATTTT.

This rearrangement joins TRBV28 to TRBJ1-6; unclear D gene. The CDR3 length is 14 residues. Trimming took 7 bases from V and 6 from J, leaving 13 bases between them. Germline lookup yields CDR1 MDHEN and CDR2 SYDVKM. Here the CDR3 DNA reads TGTGCCAGCACCAAGAACAGAGCTAATTCACCCCTCCACTTT. Its translation: CASTKNRANSPLHF.

CDR3 DNA: TGCGCCAGCGGACAGGGGGGACTCAGTGGTACGCAGTATTTT. As protein: CASGQGGLSGTQYF. The chain has TRBV5-1 and TRBJ2-3, with 10 bases matching TRBD1. Looked up from germline, CDR1 is SGHRS and CDR2 is YFSETQ. CDR3 length equals 14 residues. V lost 7 bases, J lost 8 bases, and 10 bases stayed unmatched.

The chain recombines TRBV6-1 with TRBJ2-7, with D unclear. This CDR3 comprises 12 residues. Trimming took off 2 bases at V and 3 bases at J, with 5 bases between the two ends. The germline V gene has CDR1 MNHNS and CDR2 SASEGT. The CDR3 region has the DNA TGTGCCAGCAGTGAAAGAGGCTACGAGCAGTACTTC. Translating it yields CASSERGYEQYF.

In its sample, this clone was seen once. The gene calls are TRBV9 and TRBJ1-4; D unclear. The germline gives CDR1 SGDLS, CDR2 YYNGEE. V was trimmed by 0 bases and J by 0 bases, leaving 6 bases between them. The CDR3 runs to 15 residues. CDR3 loop: CASSVGGSTNEKLFF. CDR3 nucleotides: TGTGCCAGCAGCGTAGGCGGCTCAACTAATGAAAAACTGTTTTTT.

The rearrangement uses TRBV18 and TRBJ2-7; 7 bases align to TRBD1. Germline CDR1 is KGHSH and CDR2 is LQKENI. This CDR3 is 13 amino acids long. With 6 bases clipped from V and 2 bases from J, the junction kept 4 bases outside the gene matches. CDR3 nucleotide sequence: TGTGCCAGCTCCCTAGACAGGGCCTACGAGCAGTACTTC. Translating gives CASSLDRAYEQYF.

The chain uses TRBV5-1 and TRBJ1-1; D is uncertain. V lost 2 bases and J 4 bases, leaving 18 bases between the germline ends. The CDR3 spans 16 residues. Looked up from germline, CDR1 is SGHRS and CDR2 is YFSETQ. CDR3 in amino acids: CASSFRPTDRGTEAFF. In nucleotides, the CDR3 is TGCGCCAGCAGCTTCCGTCCCACTGACCGGGGCACTGAAGCTTTCTTT.

This clone was seen once. The chain carries TRBV23-1 and TRBJ2-1; D might be TRBD2 (7 bases). TRBV23-1 is identified as an open reading frame with a role that is uncertain. The CDR3 contains 16 residues. V shed 3 bases and J shed 7 bases, with 19 bases lying between them. This chain's CDR3 is CASSHTRGGVRNEQFF. The CDR3, as DNA: TGCGCCAGCAGTCATACTAGGGGGGGGGTCAGGAATGAGCAGTTCTTC.

This rearrangement joins TRBV6-5 to TRBJ1-1; 10 bases fit TRBD1. CDR3 length equals 13 residues. From germline, CDR1 is MNHEY and CDR2 SVGAGI. V was pared by 7 bases and J by 8 bases, with 7 bases of the junction left unmatched. CDR3 coding DNA: TGTGCCAGCATCAAATGGGACAGGGGCGAAGCTTTCTTT. Translation: CASIKWDRGEAFF.

The gene calls are TRBV13 and TRBJ2-1; TRBD1 aligns across 7 bases. V was clipped by 4 bases and J by 0 bases; unmatched bases: 18. The germline CDR1 and CDR2 sequences are PRHDT and FYEKMQ (reference sequence). The CDR3 consists of 20 residues. For the CDR3, the DNA is TGTGCCAGCAGCTCAGCCCTCGGGACAGTCTGGAGCGGCTCCTACAATGAGCAGTTCTTC. Residues: CASSSALGTVWSGSYNEQFF.

This clone has more than one count but fewer than ten. V is TRBV6-6 and J is TRBJ2-1; D gene ambiguous. The CDR3 extends over 12 amino acids. CDR1 and CDR2 from the germline V gene are MNHNY and SVGAGI (reference sequence). Trimming shortened V by 6 bases and J by 7 bases, and 10 bases separated the two germline ends. The CDR3: CASSARQNEQFF. In nucleotides, the CDR3 is TGTGCCAGCAGCGCGCGACAAAATGAGCAGTTCTTC.

J is TRBJ1-5 and V is TRBV5-6, with D tentatively TRBD1 (5 bases). Germline V gene data show CDR1 as SGHDT and CDR2 as YYEEEE. This CDR3 comprises 14 residues. Trimming cost V 4 bases and J 7 bases, with 15 bases left between them. The chain's CDR3 is CASSRRGSGQPQHF. CDR3 sequence (DNA): TGTGCCAGCAGCAGGAGGGGCTCTGGGCAGCCCCAGCATTTT.

The V call is TRBV27, the J call TRBJ1-2; D perhaps matches TRBD1 (6 bases). Germline-derived CDR1 and CDR2 are MNHEY and SMNVEV (reference sequence). Trimming took off 4 bases at V and 4 bases at J, with 10 bases between the two ends. The CDR3 is 13 residues long. The CDR3 sequence: CASSYRAGYGYTF. CDR3 bases: TGTGCCAGCAGTTACAGGGCCGGCTATGGCTACACCTTC.

The chain uses TRBV29-1 and TRBJ2-1, with D uncertain. CDR1 and CDR2 (germline): SQVTM, ANQGSEA. The CDR3 sequence is 10 residues long. V was trimmed by 0 bases and J by 12 bases, leaving 6 bases between them. This CDR3 reads CSVEDRGQFF. CDR3 nucleotide sequence: TGCAGCGTTGAAGATCGCGGGCAGTTCTTC.

This chain uses TRBV5-1 with TRBJ2-1; TRBD2 matches 8 bases. V was clipped by 0 bases and J by 6 bases; unmatched bases: 17. The CDR3 runs 19 residues. Germline lookup yields CDR1 SGHRS and CDR2 YFSETQ. CDR3: CASSLGWLAGTQYRNEQFF. Written as DNA, the CDR3 is TGCGCCAGCAGCTTGGGGTGGCTAGCGGGTACACAGTACCGCAATGAGCAGTTCTTC.

This clone came up a few times. The chain combines TRBV13 with TRBJ1-1, with no clear D. The CDR3 is 11 residues long. The V and J ends lost 3 bases and 4 bases respectively, with 3 bases between them. Germline loops: CDR1 PRHDT, CDR2 FYEKMQ (reference sequence). As DNA, the CDR3 is TGTGCCAGCAGCTTCCGCACTGAAGCTTTCTTT. The encoded protein is CASSFRTEAFF.

The V call is TRBV7-9, the J call TRBJ2-7; D unresolved. Looked up from germline, CDR1 is SEHNR and CDR2 is FQNEAQ (reference sequence). CDR3 length equals 15 residues. Trimming took off 4 bases at V and 3 bases at J, with 16 bases between the two ends. Here the CDR3 reads CASSSALAQDYEQYF. The CDR3 DNA follows: TGTGCCAGCAGCTCAGCTCTGGCGCAGGACTACGAGCAGTACTTC.

The chain joins TRBV30 to TRBJ2-3; TRBD1 might be the D (5 bases). CDR1 and CDR2 (germline): GTSNPN, SVGIG (reference sequence). The CDR3 has 16 amino acids. V was trimmed by 0 bases and J by 0 bases, leaving 13 bases between them. CDR3 protein: CAWSVLGRASTDTQYF. The CDR3 DNA reads as TGTGCCTGGAGTGTACTGGGCAGGGCTAGCACAGATACGCAGTATTTT.

The genes are TRBV28 and TRBJ1-4; D is undetermined. V was cut by 4 bases and J by 7 bases, with 16 bases left in between. The CDR3 spans 15 residues. The germline CDR1 and CDR2 sequences are MDHEN and SYDVKM. In DNA form, the CDR3 reads TGTGCCAGCAGTTCCGAGGGTGGCACCCGTGAAAAACTGTTTTTT. It translates to CASSSEGGTREKLFF. Looking up the rest from reference TRBV28 and TRBJ1-4 gives the full variable domain: DVKVTQSSRYLVKRTGEKVFLECVQDMDHENMFWYRQDPGLGLRLIYFSYDVKMKEKGDIPEGYSVSREKKERFSLILESASTNQTSMYLCASSSEGGTREKLFFGSGTQLSVL.

Here the CDR3 reads CASRTSGGSYEQYF. The CDR3, as DNA: TGTGCCAGCAGGACTAGCGGGGGGTCCTACGAGCAGTACTTC. The chain couples TRBV2 to TRBJ2-5; TRBD2 agrees at 13 bases. The end of the DNA aligns better with TRBJ2-7, so the J call may be wrong. CDR1 SNHLY and CDR2 FYNNEI come from the germline V gene. The CDR3 length is 14 residues.

This rearrangement joins TRBV5-1 to TRBJ2-1, with D hard to call. Germline assignment: CDR1 SGHRS and CDR2 YFSETQ. The CDR3 covers 18 residues. The V and J ends lost 0 bases and 0 bases respectively, with 16 bases between them. CDR3 region: CASSLVPAPASSYNEQFF. The CDR3 DNA is TGCGCCAGCAGCTTGGTGCCGGCGCCGGCTAGCTCCTACAATGAGCAGTTCTTC.

This clone is a singleton in its sample. This chain links TRBV7-9 with TRBJ2-7; TRBD2 might be the D (5 bases). The V and J ends lost 6 bases and 3 bases respectively, with 12 bases between them. CDR3 length: 13 amino acids. Germline CDR1 reads SEHNR; CDR2 reads FQNEAQ (reference sequence). The CDR3 region is CASSTSGNYEQYF. For the CDR3, the DNA is TGTGCCAGCAGTACCTCCGGGAACTACGAGCAGTACTTC.